These 25 T cell receptor beta chains were all obtained from the same sample, sequenced in a study of blood T cell repertoires in COVID-19. Profiled with immunoSEQ multiplex PCR; TCRdb holds only in-frame clones, not every one. The sample consists of about 210,000 clones, about 85% of them appearing once. The sample taken for sequencing was peripheral blood. These receptors originate from a man aged 35-49 years with acute or convalescent COVID-19.

V usage is TRBV11-3 and J usage is TRBJ2-3; D may be TRBD2 (5 bases). Germline loops: CDR1 SGHNT, CDR2 YENEEA. The V end lost 3 bases, the J end lost 0 bases, and 10 bases lay between the germline ends. This CDR3 has 15 amino acids. This CDR3 reads CASSFGLSSTDTQYF. The CDR3 bases are TGTGCCAGCAGCTTTGGACTTTCTAGCACAGATACGCAGTATTTT.

This sequence joins TRBV4-1 and TRBJ2-3; 8 bases line up with TRBD2. The V segment lost 4 bases and the J segment 6 bases; nucleotides outside the gene matches: 18. CDR1 is MGHRA and CDR2 is YSYEKL in the germline V gene. The CDR3 extends over 18 amino acids. Written as DNA, the CDR3 is TGCGCCAGCAGCCCCCACAGAGGTGAGGAAGCGGGGGTGGATACGCAGTATTTT. It specifies CASSPHRGEEAGVDTQYF.

In this sample, this clone turned up once. This sequence joins TRBV29-1 and TRBJ2-7; D not certain. This CDR3 contains 13 residues. Per the germline V gene, CDR1 is SQVTM and CDR2 is ANQGSEA. Between the trimmed V and J ends, which lost 3 bases and 0 bases, there was a span of 9 bases. CDR3 sequence: CSVEVASSYEQYF. The CDR3 region has the DNA TGCAGCGTTGAGGTGGCTAGCTCCTACGAGCAGTACTTC.

V gene TRBV5-1 combines with J gene TRBJ2-1, with D tentatively TRBD1 (6 bases). V lost 4 bases to trimming and J lost 4 bases, with 15 bases between them. Germline CDR1 SGHRS, CDR2 YFSETQ. The CDR3 length is 15 residues. CDR3 residues: CASSPPGTPYNEQFF. Written as DNA, the CDR3 is TGCGCCAGCAGCCCCCCGGGGACACCTTACAATGAGCAGTTCTTC.

Turning to this clone: One end of the junction varies from germline; a read error may be responsible. The genes are TRBV2 and TRBJ1-4; 9 bases are a match to TRBD1. The CDR3 consists of 13 residues. The germline gives CDR1 SNHLY, CDR2 FYNNEI. CDR3 loop: CASSEEGDRGMLF. CDR3 in DNA: TGTGCCAGCAGTGAAGAGGGAGACAGGGGGATGCTTTTT.

The chain has TRBV5-4 and TRBJ1-1; 9 bases are shared with TRBD1. J lost 4 bases, V lost 4 bases, and 8 bases had no gene match. The germline V gene has CDR1 SGHNT and CDR2 YYREEE (reference sequence). This CDR3 has 15 residues. CDR3 coding DNA: TGTGCCAGCAGCGACAAGACAGGGGGTGGCACTGAAGCTTTCTTT. Translation gives CASSDKTGGGTEAFF. The entire variable domain, with the rest obtained from reference TRBV5-4 and TRBJ1-1, is as follows: ETGVTQSPTHLIKTRGQQVTLRCSSQSGHNTVSWYQQALGQGPQFIFQYYREEENGRGNFPPRFSGLQFPNYSSELNVNALELDDSALYLCASSDKTGGGTEAFFGQGTRLTVV.

The rearrangement joins TRBV9 to TRBJ1-1; D possibly corresponds to TRBD1 (6 bases). There are 16 residues in the CDR3. From germline, CDR1 is SGDLS and CDR2 YYNGEE. V was pared by 2 bases and J by 1 base, with 15 bases between. For the CDR3, the DNA is TGTGCCAGCAGCGTGGGTTACAGGGTAACGAACACTGAAGCTTTCTTT. Translated, it gives CASSVGYRVTNTEAFF.

V and J are TRBV2 and TRBJ1-1; D unresolved. The germline V gene encodes CDR1 SNHLY and CDR2 FYNNEI. The CDR3 consists of 16 residues. The germline V and J ends were trimmed by 1 base and 0 bases, with 12 bases remaining between them. The chain's CDR3 is CASSEGEVGMNTEAFF. As DNA, the CDR3 is TGTGCCAGCAGTGAAGGGGAGGTGGGAATGAACACTGAAGCTTTCTTT.

The chain couples TRBV7-9 to TRBJ1-2, with D possibly TRBD1 on 5 matching bases. V was pared by 5 bases and J by 4 bases, with 20 bases between. Germline values: CDR1 SEHNR, CDR2 FQNEAQ (reference sequence). The CDR3 contains 16 residues. CDR3 loop: CASSPSTEGQGYGYTF. CDR3 coding DNA: TGTGCCAGCAGCCCATCCACGGAGGGGCAGGGCTATGGCTACACCTTC. Full variable domain (remainder filled in from reference TRBV7-9 and TRBJ1-2): DTGVSQNPRHKITKRGQNVTFRCDPISEHNRLYWYRQTLGQGPEFLTYFQNEAQLEKSRLLSDRFSAERPKGSFSTLEIQRTEQGDSAMYLCASSPSTEGQGYGYTFGSGTRLTVV.

The chain carries TRBV28 and TRBJ2-1; no clear D gene. Trimming shortened V by 6 bases and J by 7 bases, and 7 bases separated the two germline ends. Germline V gives CDR1 MDHEN, CDR2 SYDVKM. The CDR3 totals 11 residues. The CDR3 loop is CASRTENEQFF. CDR3 bases: TGTGCCAGCAGAACTGAGAATGAGCAGTTCTTC.

The chain is built from TRBV4-3 and TRBJ2-2; 7 nucleotides agree with TRBD2. The CDR3 is 17 residues long. Germline V gives CDR1 LGHNA, CDR2 YSLEER. The junction had 10 bases not matched to a gene; V was cut back by 2 bases and J by 4 bases. The CDR3 coding sequence is TGCGCCAGCAGCCAAACCCGAGGAGGCGGGAGCACCGGGGAGCTGTTTTTT. It is translated as CASSQTRGGGSTGELFF.

The V gene is TRBV27, the J gene TRBJ2-3, with D maybe TRBD1 (6 bases). Germline loops: CDR1 MNHEY, CDR2 SMNVEV (reference sequence). CDR3 length: 15 residues. Trimming took off 3 bases at V and 6 bases at J, with 16 bases between the two ends. The CDR3 sequence: CASSLGAVRRDTQYF. The CDR3 DNA reads TGTGCCAGCAGTTTGGGGGCGGTGCGAAGGGATACGCAGTATTTT.

The chain employs TRBV11-3 and TRBJ1-1; tentative D call: TRBD1 (6 bases). CDR3 size: 14 residues. Trimming left V 4 bases short and J 6 bases short, with 15 bases between. Germline-derived CDR1 and CDR2 are SGHNT and YENEEA. The CDR3 loop reads CASSSSGGRAEAFF. The DNA for the CDR3 is TGTGCCAGCAGCTCTAGCGGGGGGCGGGCTGAAGCTTTCTTT. Full variable domain (outside the CDR3, taken from reference TRBV11-3 and TRBJ1-1): EAGVVQSPRYKIIEKKQPVAFWCNPISGHNTLYWYLQNLGQGPELLIRYENEEAVDDSQLPKDRFSAERLKGVDSTLKIQPAELGDSAVYLCASSSSGGRAEAFFGQGTRLTVV.

This clone was picked up a small number of times. V gene TRBV7-3 combines with J gene TRBJ2-1, with TRBD2 identical over 14 bases. Germline-derived CDR1 and CDR2 are SGHTA and FQGTGA. The CDR3 is 18 amino acids. V shed 4 bases and J 7 bases; nucleotides not matched to a gene: 12. The CDR3: CASSSNPGTSGSINEQFF. For the CDR3, the DNA is TGTGCCAGCAGCTCCAATCCCGGGACTAGCGGGAGTATTAATGAGCAGTTCTTC.

The V and J genes are TRBV9 and TRBJ2-5, with 11 bases fitting TRBD1. Germline-derived CDR1 and CDR2 are SGDLS and YYNGEE. With 6 bases clipped from V and 4 bases from J, the junction kept 5 bases outside the gene matches. The CDR3 consists of 14 residues. The CDR3 loop is CASTRTGGSETQYF. In nucleotides, the CDR3 is TGTGCCAGCACCAGGACAGGGGGCTCAGAGACCCAGTACTTC.

The rearrangement joins TRBV13 to TRBJ1-1; TRBD1 might be the D (5 bases). Trimming shortened V by 4 bases and J by 4 bases, and 13 bases separated the two germline ends. The CDR3 is 14 residues long. Per germline, CDR1 PRHDT and CDR2 FYEKMQ (reference sequence). CDR3 in amino acids: CASSYMVGATEAFF. Here the CDR3 DNA reads TGTGCCAGCAGCTATATGGTAGGGGCCACTGAAGCTTTCTTT.

This rearrangement joins TRBV7-2 to TRBJ2-1; 8 bases match TRBD2. Germline CDR1 SGHTA, CDR2 FQGNSA. The V gene end was trimmed by 9 bases and the J gene end by 6 bases; junction bases not matched to a gene: 7. The CDR3 loop spans 13 amino acids. The CDR3 sequence: CASKLAEANEQFF. Written as DNA, the CDR3 is TGTGCCAGTAAACTAGCGGAAGCCAATGAGCAGTTCTTC.

This clone was observed a single time. V gene TRBV28 combines with J gene TRBJ2-3; 10 nucleotides align to TRBD1. This CDR3 has 15 residues. Unmatched junction bases numbered 4, after V lost 6 bases and J lost 1 base. CDR1 is MDHEN and CDR2 is SYDVKM in the germline V gene. CDR3 in amino acids: CASSPGTGGTDTQYF. CDR3 DNA: TGTGCCAGCAGCCCCGGGACAGGGGGCACAGATACGCAGTATTTT.

The chain has TRBV7-9 and TRBJ2-3; 8 bases match TRBD2. V gave up 6 bases and J gave up 7 bases; unmatched junction bases: 9. The CDR3 length is 14 residues. Germline V gene data show CDR1 as SEHNR and CDR2 as FQNEAQ (reference sequence). This chain's CDR3 is CASRGPLAGYTQYF. The CDR3 DNA reads as TGTGCCAGCAGGGGGCCTCTAGCGGGTTATACGCAGTATTTT.

The V call is TRBV5-1, the J call TRBJ2-7, with 8 bases fitting TRBD1. The germline V gene has CDR1 SGHRS and CDR2 YFSETQ. Unmatched junction bases numbered 13, after V lost 7 bases and J lost 4 bases. The CDR3 spans 15 residues. This chain's CDR3 is CASSNSGTGDYEQYF. CDR3 coding DNA: TGCGCCAGCTCAAATTCCGGGACAGGAGATTACGAGCAGTACTTC.

This chain connects TRBV11-2 to TRBJ2-5; a weak D match, TRBD2 (6 bases). The V and J ends lost 5 bases and 1 base respectively, with 8 bases between them. The CDR3 spans 13 residues. Germline V gene lookup returns CDR1 SGHAT and CDR2 FQNNGV. CDR3 bases: TGTGCCAGCAGCCGGGACTTCCAAGAGACCCAGTACTTC. This gives the protein CASSRDFQETQYF.

Points on this clone: Other DNA sequences of this sample code for an identical CDR3. DNA for the CDR3: TGTGCCAGCAGCTTCGGCGGAGAGACCCAGTACTTC. Translating it yields CASSFGGETQYF. V is TRBV7-9 and J is TRBJ2-5; unclear D gene. V lost 3 bases and J 4 bases, leaving 6 bases between the germline ends. The CDR3 has 12 residues. Looked up from germline, CDR1 is SEHNR and CDR2 is FQNEAQ (reference sequence).

The CDR3 nucleotides read TGTGCCAGCAGTTTAGCCCGGACAGCCATCGAGCAGTACTTC. Protein: CASSLARTAIEQYF. The chain employs TRBV27 and TRBJ2-7; D may be TRBD1 (6 bases). The CDR3 runs 14 residues. In germline, CDR1 is MNHEY, CDR2 SMNVEV (reference sequence). The V end lost 2 bases, the J end lost 6 bases, and 14 bases lay between the germline ends.

The chain uses TRBV6-5 and TRBJ1-1; no reliable D call. This CDR3 is 13 amino acids long. Per the germline V gene, CDR1 is MNHEY and CDR2 is SVGAGI. With 5 bases removed from V and 1 base from J, the gap between germline ends came to 8 bases. Here the CDR3 reads CASSPLANTEAFF. CDR3 nucleotide sequence: TGTGCCAGCAGTCCCCTGGCGAACACTGAAGCTTTCTTT.

The J gene is TRBJ1-2, the V gene TRBV11-2; 10 bases align to TRBD1. The V gene end was trimmed by 6 bases and the J gene end by 5 bases; junction bases not matched to a gene: 3. The CDR3 covers 13 residues. The germline V gene encodes CDR1 SGHAT and CDR2 FQNNGV. The CDR3 nucleotides read TGTGCCAGCAGTCGGACAGGGGGATATGGCTACACCTTC. This translates into CASSRTGGYGYTF.